Presented here are 4 T cell receptor beta chains from one specimen sequenced in a study of CD8 T cells in Susac syndrome. The RNA input was roughly 0.45 to 1 ug, and it was reverse transcribed with random hexamers. TCRdb itself ran the immunoSEQ multiplex PCR reads through MiXCR, one entry per CDR3 protein. The sample records 95,000 to 150,000 distinct CDR3 sequences, around 94% being singletons. Sample: CD8+ T cells from PBMCs. The receptors were sampled from a human donor with Susac syndrome.

J is TRBJ2-3 and V is TRBV27; the match to TRBD2 covers 8 bases. Per germline, CDR1 MNHEY and CDR2 SMNVEV (reference sequence). V shed 3 bases, J shed 4 bases, and the junction held 6 bases outside the gene matches. The CDR3 consists of 15 residues. CDR3 loop: CASSFGRGAADTQYF. Written as DNA, the CDR3 is TGTGCCAGCAGTTTCGGGCGGGGGGCGGCAGATACGCAGTATTTT.

This chain connects TRBV4-1 to TRBJ2-5; 12 bases agree with TRBD2. Germline V gives CDR1 MGHRA, CDR2 YSYEKL. V dropped 0 bases and J dropped 3; count of bases not matched to a gene: 2. The CDR3 contains 16 residues. This CDR3 reads CASSQELAGGKETQYF. The CDR3 nucleotides are TGCGCCAGCAGCCAAGAACTAGCGGGGGGTAAAGAGACCCAGTACTTC.

This chain links TRBV30 with TRBJ2-3, with D perhaps matching TRBD1 (5 bases). The germline V and J ends were trimmed by 0 bases and 1 base, with 5 bases remaining between them. Germline-derived CDR1 and CDR2 are GTSNPN and SVGIG (reference sequence). This CDR3 has 13 amino acids. The CDR3, as DNA: TGTGCCTGGAGTGTAGGGGGCACAGATACGCAGTATTTT. This codes for CAWSVGGTDTQYF.

This rearrangement joins TRBV19 to TRBJ2-1; D call uncertain. With 5 bases removed from V and 0 bases from J, the gap between germline ends came to 8 bases. The germline V gene has CDR1 LNHDA and CDR2 SQIVND (reference sequence). The CDR3 sequence is 14 residues long. CDR3 DNA: TGTGCCAGTAGTTCTAGTTCCTCCTACAATGAGCAGTTCTTC. Translation: CASSSSSSYNEQFF.